The rows below give T cell receptor beta chains drawn from one sample of a study of T cell changes during pregnancy in multiple sclerosis. Libraries were prepared by immunoSEQ multiplex PCR; TCRdb keeps only in-frame clonotypes and omits some of them. Of some 80,000 clones in the sample, 92% were seen once. The material was peripheral blood, obtained before pregnancy. The source of these receptors is a female donor with multiple sclerosis, enrolled in a pregnancy study. Both conserved end residues are trimmed from each CDR3. The D gene is left open where the match is weak.

J | V | length | D | CDR3
TRBJ2-7 | TRBV27 | 14 | TRBD2 | ASSLIGTSGSYEQY
TRBJ1-6 | TRBV11-2 | 12 | . | ASSLDMSQRSLH
TRBJ2-7 | TRBV10-2 | 15 | . | ASSGGRVVVSPFEQY
TRBJ1-1 | TRBV4-1 | 13 | TRBD1 | ASSQRDRGGTEAF
TRBJ1-2 | TRBV6-6 | 11 | . | ASSYGSFYGYT
TRBJ2-3 | TRBV9 | 13 | TRBD2 | ASSNSGGVPDTQY
TRBJ1-1 | TRBV19 | 13 | TRBD1 | ASSPGGQGNTEAF
TRBJ2-3 | TRBV6-5 | 12 | TRBD1 | ASSYSDRGHTQY
TRBJ1-1 | TRBV6-1 | 10 | . | ASSLKGHEAF
TRBJ2-1 | TRBV4-2 | 13 | . | ASSQEGGANNEQF
TRBJ2-2 | TRBV19 | 13 | . | ASSIDWTGAGELF
TRBJ2-7 | TRBV19 | 16 | TRBD1 | ASSKSPAGTGSTYEQY
TRBJ2-1 | TRBV6-1 | 16 | TRBD2 | ASSERDSGVLSYNEQF
TRBJ2-5 | TRBV10-1 | 11 | . | ASSEDRSETQY
TRBJ2-5 | TRBV7-9 | 13 | TRBD1 | ASSIRDRDQETQY
TRBJ1-5 | TRBV5-6 | 12 | . | ASSFQQLSQPQH
TRBJ1-2 | TRBV6-5 | 14 | . | ASSYRGTGVVYGYT
TRBJ2-1 | TRBV9 | 14 | TRBD2 | ASSARLAGAYNEQF
TRBJ1-2 | TRBV10-2 | 12 | . | ASSEGWAGYGYT
TRBJ1-1 | TRBV6-1 | 9 | . | ASSAVTEAF
TRBJ2-7 | TRBV6-5 | 13 | TRBD1 | ASSRTGQAYYEQY
TRBJ1-4 | TRBV7-2 | 13 | TRBD1 | ASSSRTGWNEKLF
TRBJ1-1 | TRBV27 | 13 | TRBD1 | ASSGTGRRRVEAF
TRBJ2-1 | TRBV2 | 14 | . | ASSDPSTDTTNEQF
TRBJ2-2 | TRBV7-2 | 14 | TRBD1 | ASSLTYRGNTGELF
TRBJ1-2 | TRBV5-4 | 10 | TRBD1 | ASRDRSAGYT
TRBJ2-7 | TRBV28 | 13 | TRBD2 | ASITGGASSYEQY
TRBJ2-5 | TRBV7-7 | 14 | TRBD2 | ASSLSTGGGQETQY
TRBJ1-4 | TRBV4-1 | 11 | . | ASSLTDNEKLF
TRBJ2-1 | TRBV2 | 12 | TRBD1 | ASQEQGAFDEQF
TRBJ2-1 | TRBV5-4 | 13 | . | ASRRLDDSYNEQF
TRBJ1-2 | TRBV5-5 | 10 | . | ASSSGSYGYT
TRBJ2-2 | TRBV15 | 13 | TRBD1 | ATSLPLGTAGELF
TRBJ2-3 | TRBV6-9 | 16 | TRBD2 | ASSYSGSGEGDTDTQY
TRBJ1-1 | TRBV9 | 11 | . | ASSQRQATEAF
TRBJ2-2 | TRBV19 | 15 | . | ASTPDRNHPNTGELF
TRBJ2-1 | TRBV4-1 | 15 | TRBD2 | ASSQLSGTSVDNEQF